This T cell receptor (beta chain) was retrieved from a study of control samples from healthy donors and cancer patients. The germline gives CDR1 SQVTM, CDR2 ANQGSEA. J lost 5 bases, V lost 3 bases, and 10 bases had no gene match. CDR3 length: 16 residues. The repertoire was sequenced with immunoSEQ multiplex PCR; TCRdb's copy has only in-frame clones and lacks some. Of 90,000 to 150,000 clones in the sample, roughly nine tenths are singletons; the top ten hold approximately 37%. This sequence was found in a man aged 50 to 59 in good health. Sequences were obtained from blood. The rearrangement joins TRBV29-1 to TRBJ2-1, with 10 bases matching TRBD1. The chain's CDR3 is CSVEEDRDRGHNEQFF. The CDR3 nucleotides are TGCAGCGTTGAGGAGGATCGGGACAGGGGTCACAATGAGCAGTTCTTC.